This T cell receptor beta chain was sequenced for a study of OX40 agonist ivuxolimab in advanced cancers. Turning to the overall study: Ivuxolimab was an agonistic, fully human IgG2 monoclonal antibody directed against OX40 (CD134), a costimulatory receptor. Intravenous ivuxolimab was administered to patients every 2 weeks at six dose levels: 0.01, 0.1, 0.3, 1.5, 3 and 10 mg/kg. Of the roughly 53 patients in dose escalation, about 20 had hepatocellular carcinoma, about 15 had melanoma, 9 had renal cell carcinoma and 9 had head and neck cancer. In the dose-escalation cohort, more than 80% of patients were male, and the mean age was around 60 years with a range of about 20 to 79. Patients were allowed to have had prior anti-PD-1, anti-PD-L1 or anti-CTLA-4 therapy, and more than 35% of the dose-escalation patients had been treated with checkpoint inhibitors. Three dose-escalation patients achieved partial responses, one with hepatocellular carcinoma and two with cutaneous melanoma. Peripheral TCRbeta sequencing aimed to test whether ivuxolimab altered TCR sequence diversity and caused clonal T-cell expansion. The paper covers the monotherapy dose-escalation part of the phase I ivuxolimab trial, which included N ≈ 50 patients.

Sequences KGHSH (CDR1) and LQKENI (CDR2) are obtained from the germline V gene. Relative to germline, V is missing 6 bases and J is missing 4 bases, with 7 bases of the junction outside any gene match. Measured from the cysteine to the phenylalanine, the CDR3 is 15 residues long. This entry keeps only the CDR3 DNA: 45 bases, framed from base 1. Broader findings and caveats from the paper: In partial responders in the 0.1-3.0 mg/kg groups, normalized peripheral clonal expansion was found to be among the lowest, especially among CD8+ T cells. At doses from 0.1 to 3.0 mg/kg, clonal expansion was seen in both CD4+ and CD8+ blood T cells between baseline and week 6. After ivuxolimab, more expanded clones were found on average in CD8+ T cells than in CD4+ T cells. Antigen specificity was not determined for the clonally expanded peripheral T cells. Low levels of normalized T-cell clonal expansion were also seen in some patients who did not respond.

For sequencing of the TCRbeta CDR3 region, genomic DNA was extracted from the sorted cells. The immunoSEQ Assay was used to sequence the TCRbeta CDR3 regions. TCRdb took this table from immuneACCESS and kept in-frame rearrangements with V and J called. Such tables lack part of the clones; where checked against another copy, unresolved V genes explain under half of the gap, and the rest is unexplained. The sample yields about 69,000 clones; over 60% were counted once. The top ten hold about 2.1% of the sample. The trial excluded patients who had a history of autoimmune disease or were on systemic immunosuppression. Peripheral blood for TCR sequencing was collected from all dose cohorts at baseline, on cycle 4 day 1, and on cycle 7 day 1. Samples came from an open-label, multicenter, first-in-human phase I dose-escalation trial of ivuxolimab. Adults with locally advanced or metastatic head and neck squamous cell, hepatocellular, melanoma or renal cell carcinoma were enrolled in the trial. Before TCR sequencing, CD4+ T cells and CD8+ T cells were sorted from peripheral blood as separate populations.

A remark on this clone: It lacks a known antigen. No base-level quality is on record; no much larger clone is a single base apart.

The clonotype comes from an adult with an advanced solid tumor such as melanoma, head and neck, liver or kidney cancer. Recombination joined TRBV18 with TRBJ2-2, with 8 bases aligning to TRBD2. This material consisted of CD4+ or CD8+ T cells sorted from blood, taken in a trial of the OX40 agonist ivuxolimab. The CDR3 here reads CASSTGTRVTGELFF. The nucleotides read TGTGCCAGCTCGACCGGGACTAGGGTCACCGGGGAGCTGTTTTTT.